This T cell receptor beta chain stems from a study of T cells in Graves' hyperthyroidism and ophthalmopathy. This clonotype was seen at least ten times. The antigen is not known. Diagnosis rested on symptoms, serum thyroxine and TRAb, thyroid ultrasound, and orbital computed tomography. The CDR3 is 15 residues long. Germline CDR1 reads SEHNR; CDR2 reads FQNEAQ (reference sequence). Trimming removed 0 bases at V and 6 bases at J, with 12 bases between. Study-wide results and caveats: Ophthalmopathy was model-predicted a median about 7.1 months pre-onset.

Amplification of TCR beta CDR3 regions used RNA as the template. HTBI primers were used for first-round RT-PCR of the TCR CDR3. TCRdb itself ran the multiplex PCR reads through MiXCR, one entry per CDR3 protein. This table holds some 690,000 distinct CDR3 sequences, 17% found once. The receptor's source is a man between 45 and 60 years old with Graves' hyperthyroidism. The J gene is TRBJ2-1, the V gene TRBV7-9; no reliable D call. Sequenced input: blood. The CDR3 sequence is CASSLAFKNRNEQFF. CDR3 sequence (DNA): TGTGCCAGCAGCTTAGCGTTTAAAAACCGCAATGAGCAGTTCTTC.